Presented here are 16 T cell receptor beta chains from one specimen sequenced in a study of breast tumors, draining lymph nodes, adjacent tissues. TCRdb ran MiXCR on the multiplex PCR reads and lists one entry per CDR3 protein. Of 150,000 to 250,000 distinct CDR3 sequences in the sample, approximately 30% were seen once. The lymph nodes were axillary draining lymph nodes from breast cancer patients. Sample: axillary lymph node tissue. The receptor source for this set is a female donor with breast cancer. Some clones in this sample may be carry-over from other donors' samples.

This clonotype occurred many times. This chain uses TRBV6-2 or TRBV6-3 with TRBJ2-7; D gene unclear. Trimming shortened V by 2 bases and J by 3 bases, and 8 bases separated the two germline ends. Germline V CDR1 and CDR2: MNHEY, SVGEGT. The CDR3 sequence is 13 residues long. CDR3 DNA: TGTGCCAGCAGTTACCCGCCGAGCTACGAGCAGTACTTC. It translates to CASSYPPSYEQYF.

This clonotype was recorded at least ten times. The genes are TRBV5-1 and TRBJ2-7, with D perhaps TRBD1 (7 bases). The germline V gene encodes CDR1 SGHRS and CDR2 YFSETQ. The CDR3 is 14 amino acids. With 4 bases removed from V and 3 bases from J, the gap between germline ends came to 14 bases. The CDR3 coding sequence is TGCGCCAGCAGCGCGGGACAGACCAACTACGAGCAGTACTTC. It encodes CASSAGQTNYEQYF. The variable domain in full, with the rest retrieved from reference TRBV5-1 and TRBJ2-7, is KAGVTQTPRYLIKTRGQQVTLSCSPISGHRSVSWYQQTPGQGLQFLFEYFSETQRNKGNFPGRFSGRQFSNSRSEMNVSTLELGDSALYLCASSAGQTNYEQYFGPGTRLTVT.

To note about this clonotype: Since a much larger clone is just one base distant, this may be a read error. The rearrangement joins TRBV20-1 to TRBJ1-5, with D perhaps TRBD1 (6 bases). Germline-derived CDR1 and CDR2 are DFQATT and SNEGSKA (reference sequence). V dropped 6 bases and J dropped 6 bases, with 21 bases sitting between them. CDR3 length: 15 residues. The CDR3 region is CSAAQGGWGTQPQHF. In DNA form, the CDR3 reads TGCAGTGCCGCACAGGGAGGGTGGGGCACTCAGCCCCAGCATTTT.

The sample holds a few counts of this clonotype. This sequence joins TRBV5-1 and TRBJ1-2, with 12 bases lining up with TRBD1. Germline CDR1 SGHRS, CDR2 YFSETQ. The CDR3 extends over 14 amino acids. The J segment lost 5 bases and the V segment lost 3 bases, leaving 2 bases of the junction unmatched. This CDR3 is CASSSGQGAYGYTF. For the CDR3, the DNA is TGCGCCAGCAGCTCGGGACAGGGGGCGTATGGCTACACCTTC.

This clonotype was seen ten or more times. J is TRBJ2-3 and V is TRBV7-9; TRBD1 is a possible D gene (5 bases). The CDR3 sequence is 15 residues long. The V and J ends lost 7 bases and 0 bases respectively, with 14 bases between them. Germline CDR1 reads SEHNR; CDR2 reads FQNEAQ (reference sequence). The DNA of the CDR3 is TGTGCCAGCACACAAATAACAGGCAGCACAGATACGCAGTATTTT. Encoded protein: CASTQITGSTDTQYF.

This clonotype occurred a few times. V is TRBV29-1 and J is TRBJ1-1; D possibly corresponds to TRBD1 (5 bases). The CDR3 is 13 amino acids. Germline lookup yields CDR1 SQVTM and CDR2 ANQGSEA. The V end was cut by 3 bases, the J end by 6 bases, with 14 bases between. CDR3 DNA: TGCAGCGTTGATAGGACACCGGGACCTGAAGCTTTCTTT. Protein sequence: CSVDRTPGPEAFF.

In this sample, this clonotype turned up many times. CDR3 in DNA: TGCAGTGCTGTACAGGGAAGCATCTATAATTCACCCCTCCACTTT. Translated, it gives CSAVQGSIYNSPLHF. The chain employs TRBV20-1 and TRBJ1-6; possible D gene TRBD1, 6 bases. Germline V gene sequence: CDR1 DFQATT, CDR2 SNEGSKA (reference sequence). CDR3 length: 15 residues. V was trimmed by 5 bases and J by 3 bases, leaving 14 bases between them.

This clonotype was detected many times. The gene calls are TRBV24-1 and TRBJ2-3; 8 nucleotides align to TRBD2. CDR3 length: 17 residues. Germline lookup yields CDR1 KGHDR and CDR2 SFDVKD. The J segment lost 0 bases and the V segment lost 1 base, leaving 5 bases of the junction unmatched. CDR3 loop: CATSDFGAGASTDTQYF. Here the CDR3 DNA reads TGTGCCACCAGTGATTTCGGAGCGGGGGCCAGCACAGATACGCAGTATTTT.

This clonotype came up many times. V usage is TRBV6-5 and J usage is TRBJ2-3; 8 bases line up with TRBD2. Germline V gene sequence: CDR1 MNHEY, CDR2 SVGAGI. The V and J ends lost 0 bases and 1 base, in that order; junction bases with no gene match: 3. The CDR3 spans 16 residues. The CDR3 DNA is TGTGCCAGCAGTTACTCGGTACTAGCGGGCACAGATACGCAGTATTTT. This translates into CASSYSVLAGTDTQYF.

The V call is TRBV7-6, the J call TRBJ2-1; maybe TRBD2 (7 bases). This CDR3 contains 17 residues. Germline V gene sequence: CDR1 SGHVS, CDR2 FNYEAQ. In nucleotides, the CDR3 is TGTGCTACCACCCCGGGGGCGGGGGCGCTGAAATACAATGAGCAGTTCTTC. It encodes CATTPGAGALKYNEQFF.

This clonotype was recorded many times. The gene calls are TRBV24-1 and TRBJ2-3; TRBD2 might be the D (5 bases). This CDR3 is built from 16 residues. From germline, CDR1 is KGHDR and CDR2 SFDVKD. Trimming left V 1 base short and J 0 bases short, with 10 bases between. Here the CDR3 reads CATSDFSGGSTDTQYF. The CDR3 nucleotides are TGTGCCACCAGTGATTTTTCTGGCGGGAGCACAGATACGCAGTATTTT.

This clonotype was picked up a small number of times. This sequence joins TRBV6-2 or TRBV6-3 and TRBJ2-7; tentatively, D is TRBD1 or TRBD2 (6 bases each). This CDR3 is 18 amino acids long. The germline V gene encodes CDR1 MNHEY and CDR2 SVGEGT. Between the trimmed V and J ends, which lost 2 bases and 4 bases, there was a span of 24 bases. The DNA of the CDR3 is TGTGCCAGCAGTTACAGCACCCTACAGGGACTTGGGAGGTACGAGCAGTACTTC. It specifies CASSYSTLQGLGRYEQYF.

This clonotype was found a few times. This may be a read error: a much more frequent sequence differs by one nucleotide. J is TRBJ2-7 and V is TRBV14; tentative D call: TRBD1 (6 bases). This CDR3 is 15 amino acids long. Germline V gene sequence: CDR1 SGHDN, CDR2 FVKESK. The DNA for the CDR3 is TGTGCCAGCAGCGTGGGACACGGAGGATTTTACGAGCCGTACTTC. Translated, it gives CASSVGHGGFYEPYF.

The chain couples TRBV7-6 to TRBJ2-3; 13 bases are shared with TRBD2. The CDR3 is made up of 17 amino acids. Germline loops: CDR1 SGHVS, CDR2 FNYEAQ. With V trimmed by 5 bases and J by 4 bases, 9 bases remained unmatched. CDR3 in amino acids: CASSPGLAGVVPDTQYF. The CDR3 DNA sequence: TGTGCCAGCAGCCCTGGACTAGCGGGAGTAGTCCCAGATACGCAGTATTTT.

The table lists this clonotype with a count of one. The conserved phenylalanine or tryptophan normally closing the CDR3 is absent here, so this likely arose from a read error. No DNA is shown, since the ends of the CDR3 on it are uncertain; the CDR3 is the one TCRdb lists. CDR3 sequence reads: CASRHGTSGVGAPTMSSSS. The chain has TRBV4-1 and TRBJ2-1; the table calls TRBD2, which could not be checked here. In germline, CDR1 is MGHRA, CDR2 YSYEKL. The CDR3 contains 19 residues when both ends are counted.

CDR3 nucleotide sequence: TGTGCCAGCAGTTTATGGCAGACCAATCAGCCCCAGCATTTT. Translating it yields CASSLWQTNQPQHF. The rearrangement links TRBV28 to TRBJ1-5; D is undetermined. V lost 0 bases and J 3 bases, leaving 6 bases between the germline ends. The CDR3 consists of 14 residues. Germline values: CDR1 MDHEN, CDR2 SYDVKM.